These 20 T cell receptor beta chains came from one sample sequenced in a study of T cell repertoires in cytomegalovirus infection (dated by TCRdb to between 2019 and 2020). This sample was sequenced with an Illumina HiSeq 1500. Using fastp at Q25 and MiXCR, TCRdb reprocessed the public reads and kept productive beta chains. Each CDR3 protein appears once, grouped with its most common genes and DNA. The sample data list roughly 720,000 distinct CDR3 sequences, and 35% to 45% of these were observed just once. Around 2.6% of the sample goes to the ten largest clones. Input material: PBMCs. The receptors were sampled from a human donor in good health (CMV status not recorded). Some clones in this sample may be carry-over from other donors' samples.

This clonotype occurred once. A read error is possible here, since a much larger clone lies one base away. V gene TRBV11-2 combines with J gene TRBJ2-5; no firm D call. Germline V gene sequence: CDR1 SGHAT, CDR2 FQNNGV. The CDR3 is made up of 15 amino acids. V was trimmed by 4 bases and J by 2 bases, leaving 14 bases between them. The CDR3 DNA reads as TGTGCCAGCAGCTCAAGCCTCTTTACTCAAGAGACCCAGTACTTC. Protein sequence: CASSSSLFTQETQYF. The full variable domain, with the rest looked up from reference TRBV11-2 and TRBJ2-5, is EAGVAQSPRYKIIEKRQSVAFWCNPISGHATLYWYQQILGQGPKLLIQFQNNGVVDDSQLPKDRFSAERLKGVDSTLKIQPAKLEDSAVYLCASSSSLFTQETQYFGPGTRLLVL.

This clonotype was detected only a few times. The V and J genes are TRBV19 and TRBJ2-5, with TRBD2 matching 12 bases. The CDR3 sequence is 15 residues long. V shed 5 bases and J 6 bases; nucleotides not matched to a gene: 7. Germline loops: CDR1 LNHDA, CDR2 SQIVND (reference sequence). The CDR3 here is CASSSGLAGIKTQYF. For the CDR3, the DNA is TGTGCCAGTAGTTCCGGACTAGCGGGAATCAAGACCCAGTACTTC.

This clonotype appeared a single time. This chain uses TRBV11-1 with TRBJ2-5; perhaps D is TRBD1 or TRBD2 (5 bases each). In germline, CDR1 is SGHAT, CDR2 FQDESV (reference sequence). The ends were cut back, 11 bases at V and 7 bases at J, with 11 bases in the middle. This CDR3 has 10 amino acids. The CDR3 loop reads CAGERGTQYF. The CDR3 DNA follows: TGTGCCGGAGAGAGGGGGACCCAGTACTTC.

This chain links TRBV2 with TRBJ1-2; tentatively, D is TRBD1 (5 bases). V gave up 5 bases and J gave up 5 bases, with 21 bases separating them. CDR1 and CDR2 (germline): SNHLY, FYNNEI. This CDR3 has 16 amino acids. DNA of the CDR3: TGTGCCAGCAGTAAAACCCCCGGGGGGTTTGGGTATGGCTACACCTTC. This sequence encodes CASSKTPGGFGYGYTF.

CDR3 sequence (DNA): TGTGCCAGCAGCTTGTGGGGGGGATCCTATGGCTACACCTTC. Encoded protein: CASSLWGGSYGYTF. V is TRBV5-6 and J is TRBJ1-2; possibly TRBD1 for D (5 bases). The CDR3 spans 14 residues. V was trimmed by 1 base and J by 4 bases, leaving 11 bases between them. CDR1 and CDR2 from the germline V gene are SGHDT and YYEEEE.

This clonotype was seen more than once but under ten times. This chain uses TRBV7-2 with TRBJ1-1; TRBD1 is a possible D gene (5 bases). Trimming left V 3 bases short and J 5 bases short, with 16 bases between. Germline V gene data show CDR1 as SGHTA and CDR2 as FQGNSA. This CDR3 has 15 residues. The CDR3 protein is CASSLSVGAGTEAFF. The CDR3 nucleotides read TGTGCCAGCAGCTTGTCCGTAGGGGCGGGGACTGAAGCTTTCTTT.

This clonotype turned up a few times. The CDR3, as DNA: TGTGCCAGCAGACAGGACAGGGCAGGGAATGAGCAGTTCTTC. Protein sequence: CASRQDRAGNEQFF. The J gene is TRBJ2-1, the V gene TRBV6-4; TRBD1 matches at 8 bases. J was trimmed by 7 bases and V by 6 bases; bases with no gene match: 8. Germline-derived CDR1 and CDR2 are MRHNA and SNTAGT. The length of the CDR3 is 14 residues.

This chain connects TRBV3-1 to TRBJ2-1; 8 bases fit TRBD2. Trimming took 4 bases from V and 2 from J; bases not matched to a gene: 10. CDR1 LGHDT and CDR2 YNNKEL come from the germline V gene (reference sequence). This CDR3 is 17 amino acids long. CDR3 region: CASSLGSRGGTYNEQFF. The CDR3 nucleotides are TGTGCCAGCAGCCTCGGGTCCCGGGGGGGGACCTACAATGAGCAGTTCTTC.

There are a few counts of this clonotype. V gene TRBV6-5 combines with J gene TRBJ1-2; D call uncertain. CDR3 length: 14 residues. V was cut by 0 bases and J by 6 bases, with 11 bases left in between. CDR1 and CDR2 from the germline V gene are MNHEY and SVGAGI. For the CDR3, the DNA is TGTGCCAGCAGTTACTCTGGGCCGACGGATGGCTACACCTTC. As protein: CASSYSGPTDGYTF.

This clonotype was seen a handful of times. V gene TRBV7-3 combines with J gene TRBJ2-3, with TRBD2 identical over 9 bases. Germline V gene sequence: CDR1 SGHTA, CDR2 FQGTGA. V shed 5 bases, J shed 4 bases, and the junction held 4 bases outside the gene matches. There are 14 residues in the CDR3. Here the CDR3 DNA reads TGTGCCAGCAGCCCGCGGGGGGGTGCAGATACGCAGTATTTT. Translation gives CASSPRGGADTQYF. Using reference TRBV7-3 and TRBJ2-3 for the parts outside the CDR3, the full variable domain is GAGVSQTPSNKVTEKGKYVELRCDPISGHTALYWYRQSLGQGPEFLIYFQGTGAADDSGLPNDRFFAVRPEGSVSTLKIQRTERGDSAVYLCASSPRGGADTQYFGPGTRLTVL.

There are a few counts of this clonotype. This chain joins TRBV6-5 and TRBJ1-2; 12 bases line up with TRBD1. V dropped 0 bases and J dropped 7; count of bases not matched to a gene: 9. Germline V gene data show CDR1 as MNHEY and CDR2 as SVGAGI. The CDR3 extends over 17 amino acids. This chain's CDR3 is CASSYSSPGQGARGYTF. CDR3 in DNA: TGTGCCAGCAGTTACTCTAGTCCGGGACAGGGGGCTCGTGGCTACACCTTC.

A few counts support this clonotype. This chain joins TRBV5-4 and TRBJ1-1; 8 bases line up with TRBD1. J was trimmed by 0 bases and V by 5 bases; bases with no gene match: 9. The CDR3 has 16 amino acids. CDR1 and CDR2 from the germline V gene are SGHNT and YYREEE (reference sequence). The CDR3: CASSYGQGLMNTEAFF. As DNA, the CDR3 is TGTGCCAGCAGTTACGGACAGGGCCTCATGAACACTGAAGCTTTCTTT.

About this clonotype: This sequence may be a read error, since a much larger clone differs from it by one base. V usage is TRBV6-5 and J usage is TRBJ2-7; D unclear. CDR1 and CDR2 (germline): MNHEY, SVGAGI. The CDR3 consists of 13 residues. The CDR3 sequence is CSSSEKFWAEQYF. CDR3 bases: TGTTCCAGCAGTGAAAAGTTTTGGGCTGAGCAGTACTTC.

The sample holds many counts of this clonotype. This chain joins TRBV6-5 and TRBJ1-1; D is unresolved. The CDR3 extends over 16 amino acids. The germline V and J ends were trimmed by 2 bases and 1 base, with 14 bases remaining between them. The germline V gene encodes CDR1 MNHEY and CDR2 SVGAGI. The CDR3 spells CASSYPAGASNTEAFF. In DNA form, the CDR3 reads TGTGCCAGCAGTTACCCAGCAGGAGCCTCGAACACTGAAGCTTTCTTT.

The chain links TRBV7-3 to TRBJ1-6, with 7 bases matching TRBD1. The CDR3 spans 17 residues. Germline V gives CDR1 SGHTA, CDR2 FQGTGA. V trimming: 5 bases; J trimming: 4 bases; junction bases outside the gene matches: 11. The CDR3 coding sequence is TGTGCCAGCAGCCGGGACAGACAAGATCCATATAATTCACCCCTCCACTTT. This gives the protein CASSRDRQDPYNSPLHF. The full variable domain, rest sourced from reference TRBV7-3 and TRBJ1-6, is GAGVSQTPSNKVTEKGKYVELRCDPISGHTALYWYRQSLGQGPEFLIYFQGTGAADDSGLPNDRFFAVRPEGSVSTLKIQRTERGDSAVYLCASSRDRQDPYNSPLHFGNGTRLTVT.

The V gene is TRBV5-6, the J gene TRBJ1-2; D gene uncertain. V lost 0 bases to trimming and J lost 2 bases, with 11 bases between them. The CDR3 has 15 residues. The germline V gene encodes CDR1 SGHDT and CDR2 YYEEEE. The CDR3 DNA is TGTGCCAGCAGCTTGGATCGGACGCAGAACTATGGCTACACCTTC. Translated: CASSLDRTQNYGYTF.

CDR3 region: CASSLENRYEQYF. The CDR3 nucleotides are TGTGCCAGCAGCTTAGAGAACCGCTACGAGCAGTACTTC. The rearrangement uses TRBV7-6 and TRBJ2-7; D unclear. Germline V gene lookup returns CDR1 SGHVS and CDR2 FNYEAQ. The length of the CDR3 is 13 residues. The V and J ends lost 1 base and 3 bases respectively, with 7 bases between them. Using reference TRBV7-6 and TRBJ2-7 for the parts outside the CDR3, the full variable domain is GAGVSQSPRYKVTKRGQDVALRCDPISGHVSLYWYRQALGQGPEFLTYFNYEAQQDKSGLPNDRFSAERPEGSISTLTIQRTEQRDSAMYRCASSLENRYEQYFGPGTRLTVT.

On this clonotype itself: Possible read error: a much larger clone is one base away. This likely comes from a read error, as the CDR3 has no conserved phenylalanine or tryptophan at its end. The chain uses TRBV7-8 and TRBJ1-3; D unresolved. The germline CDR1 and CDR2 sequences are SGHVS and FQNEAQ. This CDR3 is built from 14 residues. V lost 0 bases to trimming and J lost 3 bases, with 6 bases between them. CDR3: CASSLAGGGNTIYC. The CDR3 DNA follows: TGTGCCAGCAGCTTAGCAGGAGGTGGAAACACCATATATTGT.

The chain combines TRBV6-1 with TRBJ2-1; 14 bases are shared with TRBD2. The CDR3 has 16 residues. Trimming cost V 5 bases and J 8 bases; bases outside gene matches: 8. Germline CDR1 and CDR2: MNHNS and SASEGT. The CDR3 DNA reads as TGTGCCAGCAGTCTTACAGGGACTAGCGGGGGTGATGAGCAGTTCTTC. Translation: CASSLTGTSGGDEQFF.

This clonotype has only a few counts. The chain combines TRBV20-1 with TRBJ2-1; D ambiguous. V was cut by 2 bases and J by 5 bases, with 4 bases left in between. Germline V lookup: CDR1 DFQATT, CDR2 SNEGSKA (reference sequence). The CDR3 sequence is 11 residues long. The CDR3 DNA reads as TGCAGTGCTAGACGCAACAATGAGCAGTTCTTC. It specifies CSARRNNEQFF.